These 14 T cell receptor beta chains share one sample of origin, sequenced in a study of blood T cell repertoires in COVID-19. Some clones are missing from TCRdb's copy, which holds only in-frame ones; the method was immunoSEQ multiplex PCR. The profile shows approximately 200,000 clones, roughly 81% of them singletons. The sequencing input was peripheral blood. The receptor source for this set is a woman older than 75 with COVID-19, enrolled during active disease.

CDR3 nucleotide sequence: TGTGCCAGCAGAGAGCTAGGACAGATAATACAGCCCCAGCATTTT. Translated, it gives CASRELGQIIQPQHF. The rearrangement uses TRBV6-5 and TRBJ1-5, with a weak D call TRBD1 (6 bases). Looked up from germline, CDR1 is MNHEY and CDR2 is SVGAGI. CDR3 length equals 15 residues. V shed 6 bases and J shed 7 bases, with 19 bases lying between them.

The J gene is TRBJ1-2, the V gene TRBV6-5; 9 nucleotides align to TRBD1. Germline trimming cut 6 bases from V and 8 bases from J; bases unmatched to any gene: 7. CDR3 length equals 13 residues. Germline CDR1 reads MNHEY; CDR2 reads SVGAGI. The chain's CDR3 is CASSLTGGGGYTF. In nucleotides, the CDR3 is TGTGCCAGCAGCCTAACAGGGGGCGGGGGCTACACCTTC.

The rearrangement uses TRBV6-5 and TRBJ1-6, with D possibly being TRBD1 (5 bases). Germline assignment: CDR1 MNHEY and CDR2 SVGAGI. CDR3 length: 15 residues. The V gene lost 0 bases and the J gene lost 8 bases, with 11 bases spanning the gap. CDR3 DNA sequence: TGTGCCAGCAGTTACTCTGGCAGGGTTGATTCACCCCTCCACTTT. It translates to CASSYSGRVDSPLHF.

This clone appeared a few times. The CDR3 loop is CASSLVSEQFF. CDR3 in DNA: TGTGCCAGCAGCTTGGTTAGTGAGCAGTTCTTC. The gene calls are TRBV5-8 and TRBJ2-1, with D unclear. Germline CDR1 SGHTS, CDR2 YDEGEE. The CDR3 is 11 amino acids. V was cut by 0 bases and J by 9 bases, with 4 bases left in between.

This clone appeared a single time. The chain carries TRBV5-5 and TRBJ2-5, with TRBD1 identical over 12 bases. CDR3 length: 16 amino acids. The ends lost 3 bases at V and 8 bases at J; junction bases unmatched: 11. Per germline, CDR1 SGHKS and CDR2 YYEKEE (reference sequence). This CDR3 is CASSSNPGTGGRTQYF. The CDR3 DNA reads TGTGCCAGCAGCTCGAACCCCGGGACAGGGGGCCGAACCCAGTACTTC.

The chain uses TRBV12-3 or TRBV12-4 and TRBJ1-2; tentatively, D is TRBD1 (6 bases). CDR3 length: 13 amino acids. V shed 3 bases and J shed 8 bases, with 13 bases lying between them. CDR3 nucleotide sequence: TGTGCCAGCAGTTTCCCCGGGACAAAAGGCTACACCTTC. It specifies CASSFPGTKGYTF.

This chain uses TRBV6-1 with TRBJ1-1, with no clear D. The germline gives CDR1 MNHNS, CDR2 SASEGT. Trimming removed 0 bases from V and 6 bases from J, with 8 bases in between. The CDR3 length is 13 residues. CDR3 in amino acids: CASSEAGRAEAFF. CDR3 sequence (DNA): TGTGCCAGCAGTGAAGCAGGGAGGGCTGAAGCTTTCTTT.

J is TRBJ2-7 and V is TRBV7-8, with 13 bases fitting TRBD2. The V segment lost 5 bases and the J segment 2 bases; nucleotides outside the gene matches: 3. The CDR3 sequence is 15 residues long. Looked up from germline, CDR1 is SGHVS and CDR2 is FQNEAQ. The CDR3 bases are TGTGCCAGCAGCCCCGGGACTAGCGGGGCCTACGAGCAGTACTTC. Protein product: CASSPGTSGAYEQYF.

The rearrangement uses TRBV5-1 and TRBJ2-7; TRBD2 is a possible D gene (5 bases). With 6 bases removed from V and 5 bases from J, the gap between germline ends came to 18 bases. The V gene's germline CDR1 is SGHRS and CDR2 YFSETQ. This CDR3 spans 14 amino acids. In DNA, the CDR3 is TGCGCCAGCACCAGAGGACTGTTAGCTGACGAGCAGTACTTC. It is translated as CASTRGLLADEQYF. Supplemented by reference TRBV5-1 and TRBJ2-7, the full variable domain reads KAGVTQTPRYLIKTRGQQVTLSCSPISGHRSVSWYQQTPGQGLQFLFEYFSETQRNKGNFPGRFSGRQFSNSRSEMNVSTLELGDSALYLCASTRGLLADEQYFGPGTRLTVT.

The J gene is TRBJ1-5, the V gene TRBV5-5; 7 nucleotides line up with TRBD1. This CDR3 is built from 15 residues. Germline CDR1 and CDR2: SGHKS and YYEKEE (reference sequence). V trimming: 3 bases; J trimming: 6 bases; junction bases outside the gene matches: 9. CDR3 nucleotide sequence: TGTGCCAGCAGCTGGGGTCGACAGGGTTTTCAGCCCCAGCATTTT. It specifies CASSWGRQGFQPQHF.

This chain's CDR3 is CASSQEAWGQGYGYTF. The CDR3 DNA is TGTGCCAGCAGCCAGGAGGCGTGGGGACAGGGGTATGGCTACACCTTC. The J gene is TRBJ1-2, the V gene TRBV3-1 (or the pseudogene TRBV3-2); 10 positions match TRBD1. The CDR3 length is 16 residues. J was trimmed by 5 bases and V by 3 bases; bases with no gene match: 9. Germline assignment: CDR1 LGHDT and CDR2 YNNKEL (reference sequence).

This chain connects TRBV6-5 to TRBJ2-7; TRBD2 aligns across 12 bases. Germline V gives CDR1 MNHEY, CDR2 SVGAGI. V was pared by 8 bases and J by 5 bases, with 7 bases of the junction left unmatched. The CDR3 has 14 residues. The CDR3 protein is CASRSGLAGHEQYF. CDR3 DNA: TGTGCCAGCCGCAGCGGACTAGCGGGACACGAGCAGTACTTC.

The chain has TRBV5-4 and TRBJ1-2; 8 nucleotides align to TRBD1. Per germline, CDR1 SGHNT and CDR2 YYREEE (reference sequence). J was trimmed by 3 bases and V by 4 bases; bases with no gene match: 5. This CDR3 is 14 amino acids long. Written as DNA, the CDR3 is TGTGCCAGCAGCGAGGGGACAGGATACTATGGCTACACCTTC. This codes for CASSEGTGYYGYTF.

The chain links TRBV3-1 (or the pseudogene TRBV3-2) to TRBJ2-3; 8 bases are shared with TRBD1. Germline assignment: CDR1 LGHDT and CDR2 YNNKEL (reference sequence). This CDR3 is 15 amino acids long. V shed 4 bases and J 2 bases; nucleotides not matched to a gene: 5. The CDR3 region is CASSPRDRPTDTQYF. CDR3 DNA sequence: TGTGCCAGCAGCCCAAGGGACAGGCCCACAGATACGCAGTATTTT.